These 2 T cell receptor beta chains were sequenced from one sample in a study of regulatory T cells in long-lasting Graves disease. Indicated time point: persistent/refractory GD, antithyroid drugs over 5 years with positive TRAb. Preparation of the TCR library used RNA extracted from PBMCs. Construction of TCR beta libraries relied on iRepertoire HTBI primers and on Arm-PCR targeting CDR3 regions. TCRdb recomputed calls from the multiplex PCR reads with MiXCR, one row per CDR3 protein. The sample has some 330,000 distinct CDR3 sequences, approximately 25% seen once. Here the sequenced sample was peripheral blood mononuclear cells (PBMCs), taken when the disease was refractory, from a patient treated with antithyroid drugs. The receptors come from a woman between 40 and 55 years old with Graves disease.

The V gene is TRBV28, the J gene TRBJ2-7; 12 bases align to TRBD1. The J segment lost 3 bases and the V segment lost 5 bases, leaving 5 bases of the junction unmatched. Germline V lookup: CDR1 MDHEN, CDR2 SYDVKM. The CDR3 covers 15 residues. The chain's CDR3 is CASSGTGGAGYEQYF. Written as DNA, the CDR3 is TGTGCCAGCAGTGGGACAGGGGGCGCGGGCTACGAGCAGTACTTC.

Concerning this clonotype: This sequence may be a read error, since a much larger clone differs from it by one base. V and J are TRBV12-3 or TRBV12-4 and TRBJ1-1; 7 bases match TRBD1. The V segment lost 6 bases and the J segment 4 bases; nucleotides outside the gene matches: 8. This CDR3 is 14 amino acids long. The CDR3: CASSRETGSTEAFF. The CDR3 nucleotides are TGTGCCAGCAGCAGAGAGACAGGGAGCACTGAAGCTTTCTTT.